The source of this T cell receptor (beta chain) is a study of blood T cell repertoires in COVID-19 (dated by TCRdb to the early 2020s). At the level of the whole study: Samples covering the acute and convalescent phases of COVID-19 were provided by collaborators in the United States, Italy and Spain. The samples were drawn from the first 160 participants of the ongoing ImmuneRACE study and from 1,254 subjects provided by 6 global collaborators. The dataset comprised deeply sampled blood TCRbeta repertoires from subjects exposed to, actively infected with, or recovered from COVID-19. The repertoires were made available in a free public database intended to serve as a resource for research on the immune response to SARS-CoV-2. Where available, HLA class I and class II types were obtained from metadata supplied by the sample provider rather than from assay-based typing. A de-identified subject ID, COVID-19 status, age in years and sex were almost always included in the sample metadata. The prospective study material was composed of cDNA or gDNA derived from T cells, B-cell-depleted T cells, or PBMCs. Overall study results and their limits: The amount of clinical and demographic metadata varied by source and participant and was provided uncurated.

Note on this clone: The antigen it recognizes is unknown. No quality values exist for individual bases; no much larger clone is one base distant.

TCRbeta CDR3 regions were amplified from genomic DNA by means of the immunoSEQ Assay, a bias-controlled multiplex PCR. The study's own analysis went as follows. The number of nucleated cells in each sample was estimated from the amplification of reference gene primers within the assay. Sequence reads were collapsed and filtered to measure the absolute abundance of every unique TCRbeta CDR3 rearrangement. For each sample, productive Simpson clonality was calculated as the square root of Simpson's diversity index over productive rearrangements. Not all clones reach the TCRdb copy of this immuneACCESS table, which keeps in-frame sequences only. Checked studies attribute under half of the gap to unresolved V genes and leave the rest unexplained. The V and J calls and clone size are taken from that table; D and trimming were inferred from the DNA. For this sample the table gives 65,000 to 85,000 clones, of which 80% to 90% were detected only once. Jointly, the top ten make up about 8.1% of the sample.

Whole blood was collected in K2EDTA tubes by collaborating institutions according to the institutions' own protocols. For TCRbeta analysis, collaborator samples were shipped as frozen whole blood, as isolated PBMCs, or as DNA extracted from either sample type. The CDR3 runs 14 amino acids, cysteine and phenylalanine included. Only the CDR3 DNA is retained, 42 bases long and in frame from the first base. The germline V gene (reference sequence) gives CDR1 as LNHDA and CDR2 as SQIVND. V and J are truncated by 5 bases and 5 bases respectively, leaving an intervening sequence of 13 bases. This sequence originates from a man aged 50 or older with active COVID-19. The chain couples TRBV19 to TRBJ1-5; a tentative D call is TRBD1 (5 bases match). Material for sequencing was peripheral blood. Here is the DNA: TGTGCCAGTAGTGAAGGCAGGGTCGATCAGCCCCAGCATTTT. It encodes CASSEGRVDQPQHF.